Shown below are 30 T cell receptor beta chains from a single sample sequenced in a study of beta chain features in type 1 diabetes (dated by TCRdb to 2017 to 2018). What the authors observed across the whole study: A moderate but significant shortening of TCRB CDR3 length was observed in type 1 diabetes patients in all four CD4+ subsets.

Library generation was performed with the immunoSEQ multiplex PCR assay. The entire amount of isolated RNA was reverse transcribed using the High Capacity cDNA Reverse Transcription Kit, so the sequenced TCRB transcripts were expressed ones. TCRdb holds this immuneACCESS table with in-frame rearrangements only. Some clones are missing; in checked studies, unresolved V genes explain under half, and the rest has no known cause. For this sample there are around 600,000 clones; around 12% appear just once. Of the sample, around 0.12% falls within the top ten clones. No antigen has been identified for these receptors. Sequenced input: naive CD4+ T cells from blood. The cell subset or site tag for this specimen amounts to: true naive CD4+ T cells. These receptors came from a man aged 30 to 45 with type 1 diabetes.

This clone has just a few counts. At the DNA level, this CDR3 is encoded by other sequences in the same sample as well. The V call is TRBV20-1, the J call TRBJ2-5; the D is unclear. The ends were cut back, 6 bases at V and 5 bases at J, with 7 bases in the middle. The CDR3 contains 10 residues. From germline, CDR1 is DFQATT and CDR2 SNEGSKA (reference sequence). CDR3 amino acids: CSALRETQYF. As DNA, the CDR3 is TGCAGTGCGCTTAGGGAGACCCAGTACTTC.

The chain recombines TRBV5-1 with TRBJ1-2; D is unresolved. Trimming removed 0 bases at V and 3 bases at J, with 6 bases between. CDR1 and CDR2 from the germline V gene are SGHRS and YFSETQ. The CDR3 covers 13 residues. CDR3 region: CASSLGHYYGYTF. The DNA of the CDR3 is TGCGCCAGCAGCTTGGGACATTACTATGGCTACACCTTC.

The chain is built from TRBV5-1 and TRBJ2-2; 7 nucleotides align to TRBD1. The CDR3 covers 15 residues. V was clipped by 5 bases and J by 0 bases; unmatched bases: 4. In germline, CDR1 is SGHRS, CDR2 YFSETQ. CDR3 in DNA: TGCGCCAGCAGTCCGGACAGGCCGAACACCGGGGAGCTGTTTTTT. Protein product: CASSPDRPNTGELFF.

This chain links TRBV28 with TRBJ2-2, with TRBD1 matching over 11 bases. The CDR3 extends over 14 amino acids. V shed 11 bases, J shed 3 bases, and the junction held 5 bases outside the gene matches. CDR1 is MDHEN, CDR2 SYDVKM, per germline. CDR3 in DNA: TGTGCCGGGAGGACAGGGGGCGACACCGGGGAGCTGTTTTTT. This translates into CAGRTGGDTGELFF.

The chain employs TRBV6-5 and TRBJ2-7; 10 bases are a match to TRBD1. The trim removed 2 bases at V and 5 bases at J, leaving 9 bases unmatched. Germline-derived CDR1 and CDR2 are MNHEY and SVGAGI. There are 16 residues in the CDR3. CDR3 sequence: CASSYLLGQGTHEQYF. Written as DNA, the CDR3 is TGTGCCAGCAGTTACCTCTTGGGACAGGGGACCCACGAGCAGTACTTC.

CDR3 sequence: CASSLETGGRDTQYF. As DNA, the CDR3 is TGTGCCAGCAGCTTAGAGACAGGGGGGCGAGATACGCAGTATTTT. The chain links TRBV7-2 to TRBJ2-3; TRBD1 agrees at 9 bases. After removal of 1 base from V and 5 bases from J, the junction contained 4 bases not matched to a gene. Germline loops: CDR1 SGHTA, CDR2 FQGNSA. The CDR3 has 15 residues.

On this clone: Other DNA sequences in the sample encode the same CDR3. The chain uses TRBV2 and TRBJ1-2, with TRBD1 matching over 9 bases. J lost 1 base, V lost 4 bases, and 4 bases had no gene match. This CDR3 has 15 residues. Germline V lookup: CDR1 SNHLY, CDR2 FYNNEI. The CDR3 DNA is TGTGCCAGCAGTGTTCCGGGACAGGGTAACTATGGCTACACCTTC. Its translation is CASSVPGQGNYGYTF.

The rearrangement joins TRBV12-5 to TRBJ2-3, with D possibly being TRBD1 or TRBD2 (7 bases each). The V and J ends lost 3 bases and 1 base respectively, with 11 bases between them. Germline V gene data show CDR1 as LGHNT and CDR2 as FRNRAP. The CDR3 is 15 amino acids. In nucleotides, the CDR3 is TGTGCTAGTGGTTTACAGGGGAGGGGCACAGATACGCAGTATTTT. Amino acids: CASGLQGRGTDTQYF.

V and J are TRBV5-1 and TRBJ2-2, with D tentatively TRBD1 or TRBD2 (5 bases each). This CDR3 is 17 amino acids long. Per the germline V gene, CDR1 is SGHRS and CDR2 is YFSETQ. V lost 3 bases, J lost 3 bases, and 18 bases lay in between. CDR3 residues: CASSWGGSRGDTGELFF. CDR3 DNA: TGCGCCAGCAGCTGGGGTGGGTCCCGAGGGGACACCGGGGAGCTGTTTTTT.

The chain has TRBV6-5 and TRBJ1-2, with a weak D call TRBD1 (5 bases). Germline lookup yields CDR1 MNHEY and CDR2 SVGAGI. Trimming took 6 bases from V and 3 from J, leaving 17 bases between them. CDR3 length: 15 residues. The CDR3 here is CASSRDRYQDYGYTF. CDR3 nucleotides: TGTGCCAGCAGCCGGGACCGCTATCAGGACTATGGCTACACCTTC.

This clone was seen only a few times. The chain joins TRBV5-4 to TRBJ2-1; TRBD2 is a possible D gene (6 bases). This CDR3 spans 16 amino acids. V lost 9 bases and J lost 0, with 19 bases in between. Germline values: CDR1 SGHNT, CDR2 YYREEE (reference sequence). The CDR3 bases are TGTGCCACCTCTATGGGGGGACTCAGCTCCTACAATGAGCAGTTCTTC. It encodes CATSMGGLSSYNEQFF. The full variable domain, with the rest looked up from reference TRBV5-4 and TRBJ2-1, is ETGVTQSPTHLIKTRGQQVTLRCSSQSGHNTVSWYQQALGQGPQFIFQYYREEENGRGNFPPRFSGLQFPNYSSELNVNALELDDSALYLCATSMGGLSSYNEQFFGPGTRLTVL.

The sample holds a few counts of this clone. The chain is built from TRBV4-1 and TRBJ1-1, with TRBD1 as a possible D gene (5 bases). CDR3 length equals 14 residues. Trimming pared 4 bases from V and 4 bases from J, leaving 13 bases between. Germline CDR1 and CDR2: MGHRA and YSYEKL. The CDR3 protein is CASSPLGGGTEAFF. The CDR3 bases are TGCGCCAGCAGCCCCCTCGGGGGGGGCACTGAAGCTTTCTTT.

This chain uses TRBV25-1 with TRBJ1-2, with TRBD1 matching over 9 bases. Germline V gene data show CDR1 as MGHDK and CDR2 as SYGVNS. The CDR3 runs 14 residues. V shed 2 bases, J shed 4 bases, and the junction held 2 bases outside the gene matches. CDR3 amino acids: CASSEGQGIYGYTF. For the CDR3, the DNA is TGTGCCAGCAGTGAAGGACAGGGGATCTATGGCTACACCTTC.

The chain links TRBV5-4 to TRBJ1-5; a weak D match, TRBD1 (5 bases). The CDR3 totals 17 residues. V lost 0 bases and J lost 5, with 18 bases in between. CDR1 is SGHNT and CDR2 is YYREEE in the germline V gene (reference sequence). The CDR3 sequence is CASSLDRSIAGDQPQHF. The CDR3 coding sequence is TGTGCCAGCAGCTTGGATCGGTCCATTGCGGGGGATCAGCCCCAGCATTTT.

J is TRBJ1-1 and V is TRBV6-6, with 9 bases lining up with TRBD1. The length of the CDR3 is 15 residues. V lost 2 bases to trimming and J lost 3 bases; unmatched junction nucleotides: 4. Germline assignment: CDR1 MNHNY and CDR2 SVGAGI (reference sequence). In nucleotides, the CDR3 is TGTGCCAGCAGTTACGGGGACAGGGTGGACACTGAAGCTTTCTTT. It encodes CASSYGDRVDTEAFF.

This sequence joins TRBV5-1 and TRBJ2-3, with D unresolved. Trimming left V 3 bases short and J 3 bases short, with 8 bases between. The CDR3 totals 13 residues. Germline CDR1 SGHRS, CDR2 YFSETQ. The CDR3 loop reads CASSSLQTDTQYF. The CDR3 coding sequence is TGCGCCAGCAGCTCCCTCCAGACAGATACGCAGTATTTT.

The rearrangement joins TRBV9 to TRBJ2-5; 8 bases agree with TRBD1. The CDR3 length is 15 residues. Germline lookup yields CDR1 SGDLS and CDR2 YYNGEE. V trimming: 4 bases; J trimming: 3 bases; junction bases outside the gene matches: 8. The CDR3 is CASSLGLTGEETQYF. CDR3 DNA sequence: TGTGCCAGCAGCTTAGGCCTGACAGGGGAAGAGACCCAGTACTTC.

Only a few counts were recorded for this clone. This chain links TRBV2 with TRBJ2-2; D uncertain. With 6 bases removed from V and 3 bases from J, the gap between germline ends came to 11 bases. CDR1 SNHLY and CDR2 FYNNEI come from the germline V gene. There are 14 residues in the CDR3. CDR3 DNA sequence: TGTGCCAGCAGACAGCGCCTGCACACCGGGGAGCTGTTTTTT. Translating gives CASRQRLHTGELFF.

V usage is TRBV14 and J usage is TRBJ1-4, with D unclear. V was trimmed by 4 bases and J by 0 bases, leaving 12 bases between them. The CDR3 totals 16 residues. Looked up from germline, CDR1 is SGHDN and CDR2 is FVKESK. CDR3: CASSRLRATTNEKLFF. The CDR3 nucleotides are TGTGCCAGCAGCCGACTGAGGGCGACAACTAATGAAAAACTGTTTTTT.

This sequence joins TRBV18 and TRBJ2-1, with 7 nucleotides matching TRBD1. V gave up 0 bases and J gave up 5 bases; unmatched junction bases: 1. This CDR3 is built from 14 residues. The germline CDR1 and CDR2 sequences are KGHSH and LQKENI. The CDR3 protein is CASSPPTGDNEQFF. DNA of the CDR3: TGTGCCAGCTCACCACCCACAGGGGACAATGAGCAGTTCTTC.

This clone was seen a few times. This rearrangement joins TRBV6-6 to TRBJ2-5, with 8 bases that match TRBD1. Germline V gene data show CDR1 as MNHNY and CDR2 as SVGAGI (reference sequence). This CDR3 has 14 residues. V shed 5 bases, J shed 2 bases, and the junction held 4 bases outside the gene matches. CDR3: CASSPGQGQETQYF. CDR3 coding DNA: TGTGCCAGCAGTCCCGGACAGGGACAAGAGACCCAGTACTTC.

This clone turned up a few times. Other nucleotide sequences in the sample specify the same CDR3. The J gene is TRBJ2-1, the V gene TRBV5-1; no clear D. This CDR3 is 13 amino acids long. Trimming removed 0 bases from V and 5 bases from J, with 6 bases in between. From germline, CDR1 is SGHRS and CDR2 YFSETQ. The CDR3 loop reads CASSLGVNNEQFF. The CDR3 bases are TGCGCCAGCAGCTTGGGCGTAAACAATGAGCAGTTCTTC.

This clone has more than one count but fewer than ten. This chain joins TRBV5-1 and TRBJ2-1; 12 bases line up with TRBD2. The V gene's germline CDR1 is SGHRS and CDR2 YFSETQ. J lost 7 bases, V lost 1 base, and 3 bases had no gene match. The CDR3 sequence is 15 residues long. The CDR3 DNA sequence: TGCGCCAGCAGCTTGCTAGCGGGGGGGCAGAATGAGCAGTTCTTC. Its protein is CASSLLAGGQNEQFF.

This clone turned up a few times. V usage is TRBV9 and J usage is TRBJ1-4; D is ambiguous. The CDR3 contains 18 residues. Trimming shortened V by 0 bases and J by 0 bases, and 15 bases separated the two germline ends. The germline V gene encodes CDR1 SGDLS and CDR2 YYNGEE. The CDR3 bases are TGTGCCAGCAGCGTAGGAGTAGCCGGAGTTGCAACTAATGAAAAACTGTTTTTT. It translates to CASSVGVAGVATNEKLFF.

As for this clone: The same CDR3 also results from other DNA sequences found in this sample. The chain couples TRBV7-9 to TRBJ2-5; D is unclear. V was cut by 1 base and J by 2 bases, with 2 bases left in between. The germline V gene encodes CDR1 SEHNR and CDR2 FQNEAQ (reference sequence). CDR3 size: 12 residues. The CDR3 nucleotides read TGTGCCAGCAGCTTAGGGCAAGAGACCCAGTACTTC. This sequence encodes CASSLGQETQYF.

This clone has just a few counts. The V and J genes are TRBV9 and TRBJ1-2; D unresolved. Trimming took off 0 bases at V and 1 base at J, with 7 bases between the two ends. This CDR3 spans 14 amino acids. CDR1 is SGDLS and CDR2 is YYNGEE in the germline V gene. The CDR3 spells CASSVDQINYGYTF. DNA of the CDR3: TGTGCCAGCAGCGTAGACCAGATTAACTATGGCTACACCTTC.

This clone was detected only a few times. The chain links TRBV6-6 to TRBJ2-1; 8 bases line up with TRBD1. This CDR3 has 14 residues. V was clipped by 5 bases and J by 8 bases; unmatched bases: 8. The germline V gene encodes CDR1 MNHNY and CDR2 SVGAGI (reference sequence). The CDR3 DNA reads TGTGCCAGCAGTCAACGACAGGGGTGGGATGAGCAGTTCTTC. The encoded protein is CASSQRQGWDEQFF.

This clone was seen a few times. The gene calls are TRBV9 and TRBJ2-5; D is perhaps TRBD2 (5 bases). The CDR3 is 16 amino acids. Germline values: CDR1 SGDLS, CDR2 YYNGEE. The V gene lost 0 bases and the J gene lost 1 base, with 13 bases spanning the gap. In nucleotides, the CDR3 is TGTGCCAGCAGCGTAGCTGCCCCCCGGGGCCAAGAGACCCAGTACTTC. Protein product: CASSVAAPRGQETQYF.

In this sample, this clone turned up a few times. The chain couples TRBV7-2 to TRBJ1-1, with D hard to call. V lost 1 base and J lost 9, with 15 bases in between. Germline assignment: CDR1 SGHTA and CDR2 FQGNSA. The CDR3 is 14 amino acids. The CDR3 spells CASSLESPLQKAFF. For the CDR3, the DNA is TGTGCCAGCAGCTTAGAGTCCCCTTTGCAAAAAGCTTTCTTT.

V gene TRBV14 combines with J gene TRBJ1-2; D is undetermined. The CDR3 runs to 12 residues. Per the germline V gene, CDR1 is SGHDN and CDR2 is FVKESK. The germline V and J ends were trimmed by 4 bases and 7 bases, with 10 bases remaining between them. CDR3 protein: CASSPNQVGYTF. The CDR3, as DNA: TGTGCCAGCAGCCCGAATCAAGTTGGCTACACCTTC.